The 32 T cell receptor beta chains in this list originate from one sample, sequenced in a study of blood T cell repertoires in COVID-19 (dated by TCRdb to about 2020). The library came from the immunoSEQ multiplex PCR assay. Imported from immuneACCESS, the table was reduced by TCRdb to in-frame sequences with V and J called. These copies leave out some clones; in studies compared against another copy, an unresolved V gene accounts for under half, and the cause of the remainder is not known. This sample is represented by over 450,000 clones; approximately 92% of them were singletons. The ten largest clones add up to roughly 0.9% of the sample. The sequenced sample was peripheral blood. The source of these receptors is a man between 18 and 35 years old with COVID-19, enrolled during active disease.

This clone was detected only once. The chain combines TRBV30 with TRBJ2-1, with a tentative D call TRBD2 (6 bases). The V gene lost 3 bases and the J gene lost 5 bases, with 14 bases spanning the gap. Germline assignment: CDR1 GTSNPN and CDR2 SVGIG (reference sequence). The CDR3 sequence is 14 residues long. The CDR3 sequence is CAWRTGTSHNEQFF. The CDR3 DNA reads as TGTGCCTGGAGGACCGGGACTTCCCACAATGAGCAGTTCTTC.

This clone was seen a handful of times. The rearrangement joins TRBV7-9 to TRBJ1-6, with 7 bases lining up with TRBD1. V lost 0 bases and J lost 6; bases outside the gene matches: 2. Germline V gene data show CDR1 as SEHNR and CDR2 as FQNEAQ (reference sequence). The CDR3 loop spans 15 amino acids. The DNA for the CDR3 is TGTGCCAGCAGCTTAGCAAACAGGGGTAATTCACCCCTCCACTTT. It encodes CASSLANRGNSPLHF. Supplemented by reference TRBV7-9 and TRBJ1-6, the full variable domain reads DTGVSQNPRHKITKRGQNVTFRCDPISEHNRLYWYRQTLGQGPEFLTYFQNEAQLEKSRLLSDRFSAERPKGSFSTLEIQRTEQGDSAMYLCASSLANRGNSPLHFGNGTRLTVT.

This chain joins TRBV18 and TRBJ2-5; possible D gene TRBD1, 5 bases. The V and J ends lost 1 base and 0 bases respectively, with 9 bases between them. Germline-derived CDR1 and CDR2 are KGHSH and LQKENI. The CDR3 loop spans 15 amino acids. The CDR3 sequence is CASSPLPTDQETQYF. The CDR3 region has the DNA TGTGCCAGCTCACCACTCCCGACAGACCAAGAGACCCAGTACTTC.

The rearrangement uses TRBV2 and TRBJ2-1; 9 positions match TRBD2. This CDR3 has 16 residues. Unmatched junction bases numbered 16, after V lost 7 bases and J lost 9 bases. Germline V gene lookup returns CDR1 SNHLY and CDR2 FYNNEI. The chain's CDR3 is CASTPASGRFGVEQFF. The DNA for the CDR3 is TGTGCCAGCACCCCTGCGAGCGGGAGGTTTGGGGTTGAGCAGTTCTTC.

The rearrangement joins TRBV11-3 to TRBJ2-2; 13 bases line up with TRBD2. The junction had 5 bases not matched to a gene; V was cut back by 4 bases and J by 6 bases. This CDR3 has 16 residues. Germline lookup yields CDR1 SGHNT and CDR2 YENEEA. This CDR3 is CASSSGLAGVAGELFF. For the CDR3, the DNA is TGTGCCAGCAGCTCCGGACTAGCGGGAGTGGCCGGGGAGCTGTTTTTT. Filled out from reference TRBV11-3 and TRBJ2-2, the complete variable domain reads EAGVVQSPRYKIIEKKQPVAFWCNPISGHNTLYWYLQNLGQGPELLIRYENEEAVDDSQLPKDRFSAERLKGVDSTLKIQPAELGDSAVYLCASSSGLAGVAGELFFGEGSRLTVL.

The J gene is TRBJ1-1, the V gene TRBV19; D gene unclear. V lost 7 bases and J 4 bases, leaving 10 bases between the germline ends. Germline CDR1 LNHDA, CDR2 SQIVND (reference sequence). The CDR3 covers 12 residues. The CDR3 sequence is CASINRATEAFF. The CDR3 bases are TGTGCCAGTATTAATCGCGCCACTGAAGCTTTCTTT.

This clone was detected only a few times. The chain employs TRBV19 and TRBJ1-2; D is uncertain. This CDR3 contains 14 residues. CDR1 is LNHDA and CDR2 is SQIVND in the germline V gene (reference sequence). The ends were cut back, 2 bases at V and 0 bases at J, with 7 bases in the middle. The DNA for the CDR3 is TGTGCCAGTAGTATATCGGAGTCTAACTATGGCTACACCTTC. Translating it yields CASSISESNYGYTF.

This clone has just a few counts. The V gene is TRBV3-1 (or the pseudogene TRBV3-2), the J gene TRBJ2-2; 12 bases align to TRBD2. Per the germline V gene, CDR1 is LGHDT and CDR2 is YNNKEL (reference sequence). V lost 6 bases and J lost 5; bases outside the gene matches: 7. This CDR3 region has 16 residues. CDR3 sequence: CASRRLAGVNTGELFF. CDR3 nucleotide sequence: TGTGCCAGCAGGAGACTAGCGGGAGTCAATACCGGGGAGCTGTTTTTT.

This clone was recorded once. The chain joins TRBV3-1 (or the pseudogene TRBV3-2) to TRBJ2-5; D perhaps matches TRBD1 (7 bases). Germline assignment: CDR1 LGHDT and CDR2 YNNKEL (reference sequence). This CDR3 contains 17 residues. The V and J ends lost 4 bases and 4 bases respectively, with 22 bases between them. The chain's CDR3 is CASSRPGGTYRGETQYF. As DNA, the CDR3 is TGTGCCAGCAGCCGTCCAGGGGGGACATATAGAGGAGAGACCCAGTACTTC.

The chain carries TRBV2 and TRBJ2-7; D uncertain. CDR3 length equals 12 residues. V was clipped by 7 bases and J by 6 bases, with 13 bases between them. Germline values: CDR1 SNHLY, CDR2 FYNNEI. CDR3 bases: TGTGCCAGCATCTTTAGTCCCGGCGAGCAGTACTTC. It codes for CASIFSPGEQYF.

This chain joins TRBV19 and TRBJ2-3, with 9 bases aligning to TRBD2. The CDR3 consists of 15 residues. The germline gives CDR1 LNHDA, CDR2 SQIVND (reference sequence). V was clipped by 4 bases and J by 5 bases; unmatched bases: 7. CDR3 in DNA: TGTGCCAGTAGTAGGGCGGGAGGGGTAATAGATACGCAGTATTTT. It translates to CASSRAGGVIDTQYF.

CDR3: CASSRAGRADYGYTF. CDR3 coding DNA: TGTGCCAGCAGCCGCGCCGGGAGAGCGGACTATGGCTACACCTTC. The genes are TRBV5-6 and TRBJ1-2, with D hard to call. Germline CDR1 and CDR2: SGHDT and YYEEEE. The CDR3 has 15 residues. V was pared by 4 bases and J by 3 bases, with 16 bases between.

This sequence joins TRBV12-3 or TRBV12-4 and TRBJ1-2, with 9 bases aligning to TRBD1. The CDR3 has 13 amino acids. Trimming removed 2 bases from V and 7 bases from J; junction bases left unmatched: 2. This CDR3 is CASSLTGGSGYTF. The CDR3 DNA sequence: TGTGCCAGCAGTTTAACAGGGGGCTCTGGCTACACCTTC.

V gene TRBV11-3 combines with J gene TRBJ2-2, with 10 bases that match TRBD1. V lost 5 bases, J lost 2 bases, and 5 bases stayed unmatched. The CDR3 is 16 residues long. Germline V CDR1 and CDR2: SGHNT, YENEEA. The CDR3 coding sequence is TGTGCCAGCAGCCCAGGACAGGGGGAAAACACCGGGGAGCTGTTTTTT. Amino acid sequence: CASSPGQGENTGELFF. The variable domain in full, completed from reference TRBV11-3 and TRBJ2-2, reads EAGVVQSPRYKIIEKKQPVAFWCNPISGHNTLYWYLQNLGQGPELLIRYENEEAVDDSQLPKDRFSAERLKGVDSTLKIQPAELGDSAVYLCASSPGQGENTGELFFGEGSRLTVL.

The chain has TRBV6-6 and TRBJ2-3; possible D gene TRBD1, 5 bases. CDR1 and CDR2 from the germline V gene are MNHNY and SVGAGI (reference sequence). The V gene lost 8 bases and the J gene lost 0 bases, with 12 bases spanning the gap. The CDR3 sequence is 14 residues long. This CDR3 reads CASLKAGSTDTQYF. CDR3 nucleotide sequence: TGTGCCAGCCTAAAGGCAGGGAGCACAGATACGCAGTATTTT.

This chain joins TRBV6-1 and TRBJ2-1; tentatively, D is TRBD1 (8 bases). CDR3 length: 15 residues. V lost 2 bases, J lost 6 bases, and 14 bases lay in between. The V gene's germline CDR1 is MNHNS and CDR2 SASEGT. Written as DNA, the CDR3 is TGTGCCAGCAGTGAAACGACAGGGGAGGGCAATGAGCAGTTCTTC. It is translated as CASSETTGEGNEQFF.

The rearrangement links TRBV29-1 to TRBJ1-2; TRBD1 matches 8 bases. The V gene's germline CDR1 is SQVTM and CDR2 ANQGSEA. J gave up 4 bases and V 4 bases, and 8 bases lay outside the gene matches. This CDR3 has 14 amino acids. The CDR3 DNA follows: TGCAGCGTTGTTGTGTCAGGGGGCGTCTATGGCTACACCTTC. It translates to CSVVVSGGVYGYTF.

The V call is TRBV5-1, the J call TRBJ2-2, with a tentative D call TRBD1 (6 bases). The CDR3 loop spans 16 amino acids. The germline CDR1 and CDR2 sequences are SGHRS and YFSETQ. V was pared by 3 bases and J by 4 bases, with 16 bases between. The CDR3 loop reads CASSSQLWTATGELFF. CDR3 in DNA: TGCGCCAGCAGCTCCCAGCTCTGGACAGCCACCGGGGAGCTGTTTTTT.

The chain links TRBV5-1 to TRBJ2-7; 7 bases map to TRBD1. The CDR3 has 12 residues. Germline assignment: CDR1 SGHRS and CDR2 YFSETQ. The junction had 5 bases not matched to a gene; V was cut back by 4 bases and J by 7 bases. CDR3: CASSRQGREQYF. CDR3 DNA sequence: TGCGCCAGCAGCCGACAGGGTCGGGAGCAGTACTTC. Full variable domain (outside the CDR3, taken from reference TRBV5-1 and TRBJ2-7): KAGVTQTPRYLIKTRGQQVTLSCSPISGHRSVSWYQQTPGQGLQFLFEYFSETQRNKGNFPGRFSGRQFSNSRSEMNVSTLELGDSALYLCASSRQGREQYFGPGTRLTVT.

The chain employs TRBV11-3 and TRBJ1-1; D may be TRBD1 (6 bases). The CDR3 totals 17 residues. Trimming took off 5 bases at V and 3 bases at J, with 22 bases between the two ends. From germline, CDR1 is SGHNT and CDR2 YENEEA. The CDR3 is CASSPPHRVKAHTEAFF. The CDR3 nucleotides are TGTGCCAGCAGCCCCCCCCACAGGGTAAAGGCCCACACTGAAGCTTTCTTT.

This clone was seen only once. The chain joins TRBV7-2 to TRBJ2-7, with a possible D match to TRBD2 (5 bases). Germline V gene data show CDR1 as SGHTA and CDR2 as FQGNSA. The germline V and J ends were trimmed by 1 base and 5 bases, with 9 bases remaining between them. The CDR3 totals 13 residues. The CDR3 protein is CASSLVAINEQYF. CDR3 in DNA: TGTGCCAGCAGCTTAGTAGCGATTAACGAGCAGTACTTC.

This clone was seen only once. The chain employs TRBV3-1 (or the pseudogene TRBV3-2) and TRBJ1-5; TRBD1 is a possible D gene (5 bases). CDR1 is LGHDT, CDR2 YNNKEL, per germline (reference sequence). CDR3 length equals 16 residues. The ends were cut back, 0 bases at V and 2 bases at J, with 11 bases in the middle. The DNA for the CDR3 is TGTGCCAGCAGCCAAGATACTACGGGGGGCAATCAGCCCCAGCATTTT. It specifies CASSQDTTGGNQPQHF.

The chain combines TRBV5-4 with TRBJ2-2, with D hard to call. Germline values: CDR1 SGHNT, CDR2 YYREEE (reference sequence). V was pared by 5 bases and J by 8 bases, with 13 bases between. The CDR3 is 13 amino acids. CDR3 loop: CASRIYELGELFF. For the CDR3, the DNA is TGTGCCAGCAGGATCTACGAACTGGGGGAGCTGTTTTTT.

The genes are TRBV6-5 and TRBJ1-2, with D possibly matching TRBD1 (6 bases). The germline V gene encodes CDR1 MNHEY and CDR2 SVGAGI. The CDR3 loop spans 15 amino acids. V lost 7 bases to trimming and J lost 0 bases, with 15 bases between them. CDR3 bases: TGTGCCAGCACTAGAAAGGACAGAGCTAACTATGGCTACACCTTC. Translating gives CASTRKDRANYGYTF.

The rearrangement links TRBV7-9 to TRBJ1-2; possibly TRBD1 for D (5 bases). Germline values: CDR1 SEHNR, CDR2 FQNEAQ (reference sequence). This CDR3 has 18 residues. The germline V and J ends were trimmed by 5 bases and 7 bases, with 29 bases remaining between them. CDR3 nucleotide sequence: TGTGCCAGCAGCCCACATTCGGTAGGGTCAGCGGGGCTCCGTGGCTACACCTTC. Encoded protein: CASSPHSVGSAGLRGYTF. Complete variable domain (other parts from reference TRBV7-9 and TRBJ1-2): DTGVSQNPRHKITKRGQNVTFRCDPISEHNRLYWYRQTLGQGPEFLTYFQNEAQLEKSRLLSDRFSAERPKGSFSTLEIQRTEQGDSAMYLCASSPHSVGSAGLRGYTFGSGTRLTVV.

The sample holds one count of this clone. The chain uses TRBV7-9 and TRBJ1-1; the D gene is possibly TRBD1 (6 bases). Deletions cut 6 bases from V and 5 bases from J, with 13 bases between. The CDR3 extends over 13 amino acids. In germline, CDR1 is SEHNR, CDR2 FQNEAQ (reference sequence). The CDR3 region is CASRITGTTEAFF. CDR3 nucleotide sequence: TGTGCCAGCAGGATAACAGGGACGACTGAAGCTTTCTTT. Complete variable domain (other parts from reference TRBV7-9 and TRBJ1-1): DTGVSQNPRHKITKRGQNVTFRCDPISEHNRLYWYRQTLGQGPEFLTYFQNEAQLEKSRLLSDRFSAERPKGSFSTLEIQRTEQGDSAMYLCASRITGTTEAFFGQGTRLTVV.

This sequence joins TRBV6-6 and TRBJ1-5; 7 bases are a match to TRBD1. Unmatched junction bases numbered 6, after V lost 7 bases and J lost 6 bases. Germline CDR1 reads MNHNY; CDR2 reads SVGAGI (reference sequence). The CDR3 runs 13 residues. CDR3 DNA: TGTGCCAGCACGTTGTCAGGGGGTCAGCCCCAGCATTTT. Translating gives CASTLSGGQPQHF.

The rearrangement links TRBV4-1 to TRBJ1-2; D is uncertain. CDR1 MGHRA and CDR2 YSYEKL come from the germline V gene. V was pared by 0 bases and J by 4 bases, with 6 bases between. This CDR3 contains 13 residues. The CDR3: CASSQDQRYGYTF. The CDR3, as DNA: TGCGCCAGCAGCCAAGACCAGCGCTATGGCTACACCTTC.

This chain joins TRBV3-1 (or the pseudogene TRBV3-2) and TRBJ2-1; tentative D call: TRBD1 (5 bases). CDR1 LGHDT and CDR2 YNNKEL come from the germline V gene (reference sequence). This CDR3 region has 12 residues. Deletions cut 4 bases from V and 8 bases from J, with 9 bases between. This CDR3 is CASSRQGYEQFF. The CDR3 coding sequence is TGTGCCAGCAGCCGTCAGGGTTATGAGCAGTTCTTC.

This clone was seen just once. The chain couples TRBV5-1 to TRBJ2-3, with TRBD1 matching 9 bases. Germline V lookup: CDR1 SGHRS, CDR2 YFSETQ. The CDR3 covers 15 residues. The junction had 6 bases not matched to a gene; V was cut back by 3 bases and J by 4 bases. CDR3 bases: TGCGCCAGCAGCTCCGGGACAGGGCGGTCAGATACGCAGTATTTT. It is translated as CASSSGTGRSDTQYF.

The chain recombines TRBV7-8 with TRBJ1-1; TRBD1 matches 7 bases. Per germline, CDR1 SGHVS and CDR2 FQNEAQ. V gave up 5 bases and J gave up 9 bases; unmatched junction bases: 12. The CDR3 is 14 residues long. As DNA, the CDR3 is TGTGCCAGCAGCCCGGGACAGCCTGCCCCTAAAGCTTTCTTT. As protein: CASSPGQPAPKAFF.

V and J are TRBV30 and TRBJ2-2; D remains unclear. The germline CDR1 and CDR2 sequences are GTSNPN and SVGIG (reference sequence). This CDR3 comprises 17 residues. The V end was cut by 4 bases, the J end by 0 bases, with 18 bases between. Written as DNA, the CDR3 is TGTGCCTGGACTCTCTTACAGAAGTCTTCGAACACCGGGGAGCTGTTTTTT. Translated, it gives CAWTLLQKSSNTGELFF.